This is a list of T cell receptor beta chains from one sample in a study of blood T cell repertoires in COVID-19. Method: immunoSEQ multiplex PCR; TCRdb's copy keeps in-frame clones and lacks some. Found here are about 190,000 clones, 70% to 85% of them singletons; the top ten hold around 12%. The sample comprised peripheral blood. Receptors originate from a woman in her forties or fifties with acute or convalescent COVID-19. CDR3s include the opening cysteine and the closing phenylalanine or tryptophan. A D gene is named only where the DNA matches it firmly. Clone size, where shown, is once, few, many, or a class for clones that have expanded.

TRBD1	TRBV2	few	TRBJ1-2	TGTGCCAGCAGCGCTAACGCTCCGGGACAGAGCTACACCTTC	CASSANAPGQSYTF
.	TRBV4-2	.	TRBJ1-5	TGTGCCAGCAGCCAAGACCCAACCCGGGGAGGGTATCAGCCCCAGCATTTT	CASSQDPTRGGYQPQHF
.	TRBV3-1/TRBV3-2	.	TRBJ1-2	TGTGCCAGCAGCCAAGATAAGGTCAGGGAGGTGGACGGCTACACCTTC	CASSQDKVREVDGYTF
TRBD2	TRBV25-1	.	TRBJ2-4	TGTGCCAGCGGATCTAGCGGGGGGCCCAAGTACTTC	CASGSSGGPKYF
.	TRBV12-3/TRBV12-4	.	TRBJ1-5	TGTGCCAGCAGTAACATTAGCAATCAGCCCCAGCATTTT	CASSNISNQPQHF
TRBD2	TRBV18	.	TRBJ2-1	TGTGCCAGCTCACACAAGCGGGGGGTCTCCTACAATGAGCAGTTCTTC	CASSHKRGVSYNEQFF
.	TRBV6-6	once	TRBJ1-6	TGTGCCAGCAGTACGACAGTCACTCTCCACTTT	CASSTTVTLHF
TRBD1	TRBV11-2	.	TRBJ1-2	TGTGCCAGCAGCTTAGGTGTGGGTCAGGGGGCAGGCGGCTACACCTTC	CASSLGVGQGAGGYTF
.	TRBV14	.	TRBJ2-7	TGTGCCAGCAGCCAACGACAGGAGAGCTTTCAGTACTTC	CASSQRQESFQYF
.	TRBV2	.	TRBJ2-5	TGTGCCAGCAGTGACAGGGACAGAGGGGGGTTAGAGACCCAGTACTTC	CASSDRDRGGLETQYF
.	TRBV3-1/TRBV3-2	few	TRBJ1-1	TGTGCCAGCAGCCCTTCCCGCACCGGGAACACTGAAGCTTTCTTT	CASSPSRTGNTEAFF
.	TRBV5-1	.	TRBJ1-1	TGCGCCAGCAGCTTGCCCAGCACTGAAGCTTTCTTT	CASSLPSTEAFF
.	TRBV6-2/TRBV6-3	.	TRBJ1-1	TGTGCCAGCAGTTTTGACACAAACACTGAAGCTTTCTTT	CASSFDTNTEAFF
TRBD1	TRBV2	.	TRBJ2-1	TGTGCCAGCAAATGGACAGGGGTCAATGAGCAGTTCTTC	CASKWTGVNEQFF
.	TRBV6-5	.	TRBJ2-7	TGTGCCAGCAGTTACGGGCAGGGTGGTTTCTCCTACGAGCAGTACTTC	CASSYGQGGFSYEQYF
.	TRBV19	.	TRBJ2-5	TGTGCCAGTAGTATAGATCCTCCCCCGCAAGAGACCCAGTACTTC	CASSIDPPPQETQYF
.	TRBV28	.	TRBJ2-2	TGTGCCAGCAGTCTTATGCGTCGGGGGACCGGGGAGCTGTTTTTT	CASSLMRRGTGELFF
.	TRBV27	.	TRBJ1-2	TGTGCCAGCAGCCCGCGTGGCGGGACTGGTGGCTATGGCTACACCTTC	CASSPRGGTGGYGYTF
TRBD2	TRBV20-1	.	TRBJ2-3	TGCAGTGCTAGTTTTGGCGGGGGGTCCACAGATACGCAGTATTTT	CSASFGGGSTDTQYF
.	TRBV21-1	many	TRBJ2-7	TGTGCCAGCACATATCGTCCGGGGGACAGGCCAACCTACGAGCAGTACTTC	CASTYRPGDRPTYEQYF
.	TRBV6-6	.	TRBJ2-3	TGTGCCAGCAGCTTGACTGAGGGAGCAGATACGCAGTATTTT	CASSLTEGADTQYF